The 29 T cell receptor beta chains listed next were all sequenced from one sample in a study of blood T cell repertoires in COVID-19. Clones were sequenced by immunoSEQ multiplex PCR, and TCRdb holds only the in-frame ones, with some missing. This table holds 200,000 to 250,000 clones, about four fifths found once. What was sequenced was peripheral blood. These receptors all come from a woman older than 75 with COVID-19, enrolled during active disease.

The gene calls are TRBV4-1 and TRBJ1-5, with 7 bases that match TRBD1. Germline V gives CDR1 MGHRA, CDR2 YSYEKL. With 0 bases clipped from V and 6 bases from J, the junction kept 8 bases outside the gene matches. This CDR3 comprises 16 residues. This chain's CDR3 is CASSQENRGWAQPQHF. Here the CDR3 DNA reads TGCGCCAGCAGCCAAGAAAACAGGGGATGGGCTCAGCCCCAGCATTTT.

The CDR3 loop is CASSFPLVETQYF. CDR3 DNA sequence: TGTGCCAGCAGCTTTCCCCTCGTGGAGACCCAGTACTTC. The V and J genes are TRBV5-8 and TRBJ2-5; unclear D gene. This CDR3 spans 13 amino acids. The ends were cut back, 2 bases at V and 5 bases at J, with 10 bases in the middle. CDR1 SGHTS and CDR2 YDEGEE come from the germline V gene.

The J gene is TRBJ1-2, the V gene TRBV2, with a weak D call TRBD1 (5 bases). Germline-derived CDR1 and CDR2 are SNHLY and FYNNEI. Trimming left V 4 bases short and J 7 bases short, with 16 bases between. CDR3 length: 14 residues. In DNA, the CDR3 is TGTGCCAGCAGTGGCAGTCAGACGGGGGGTGGCTACACCTTC. Translation gives CASSGSQTGGGYTF.

The chain links TRBV19 to TRBJ1-3; D ambiguous. Germline-derived CDR1 and CDR2 are LNHDA and SQIVND (reference sequence). Trimming stripped 3 bases from V and 2 bases from J, with 8 bases between. CDR3 size: 14 residues. Here the CDR3 reads CASSIRGTGNTIYF. Here the CDR3 DNA reads TGTGCCAGTAGTATCCGAGGGACTGGAAACACCATATATTTT.

The chain carries TRBV5-8 and TRBJ2-7; D is possibly TRBD2 (5 bases). The germline gives CDR1 SGHTS, CDR2 YDEGEE. Trimming pared 1 base from V and 2 bases from J, leaving 10 bases between. CDR3 length equals 14 residues. The CDR3 DNA reads as TGTGCCAGCAGCTTGACTAGTCCTCCCTACGAGCAGTACTTC. It yields the protein CASSLTSPPYEQYF.

The rearrangement links TRBV19 to TRBJ1-2; 8 bases map to TRBD1. This CDR3 is built from 14 residues. Germline V gives CDR1 LNHDA, CDR2 SQIVND (reference sequence). V gave up 6 bases and J gave up 2 bases; unmatched junction bases: 5. The CDR3 here is CASSPGQENYGYTF. DNA of the CDR3: TGTGCCAGTAGCCCGGGACAGGAGAACTATGGCTACACCTTC.

This chain links TRBV3-1 (or the pseudogene TRBV3-2) with TRBJ1-6; 9 bases are a match to TRBD1. The J segment lost 9 bases and the V segment lost 1 base, leaving 4 bases of the junction unmatched. This CDR3 comprises 15 residues. Germline assignment: CDR1 LGHDT and CDR2 YNNKEL (reference sequence). The CDR3 bases are TGTGCCAGCAGCCAAGTTGGGACAGGGCTTTCACCCCTCCACTTT. It translates to CASSQVGTGLSPLHF.

V usage is TRBV29-1 and J usage is TRBJ2-7; D perhaps matches TRBD2 (6 bases). Germline V gives CDR1 SQVTM, CDR2 ANQGSEA. Trimming cost V 0 bases and J 7 bases, with 10 bases left between them. This CDR3 is built from 12 residues. The CDR3 loop reads CSVEDPGEEQYF. The CDR3 nucleotides read TGCAGCGTTGAAGATCCGGGGGAAGAGCAGTACTTC.

This clone was counted once. This sample also contains other DNA sequences that code for the same CDR3. V gene TRBV29-1 combines with J gene TRBJ2-3; weak D call: TRBD1 (6 bases). CDR1 and CDR2 (germline): SQVTM, ANQGSEA. V was clipped by 3 bases and J by 4 bases, with 14 bases between them. CDR3 length equals 14 residues. The CDR3 loop reads CSVEGGRGADTQYF. The CDR3 DNA sequence: TGCAGCGTTGAGGGCGGCAGGGGCGCAGATACGCAGTATTTT.

The chain carries TRBV12-3 or TRBV12-4 and TRBJ1-4; D call uncertain. The CDR3 covers 13 residues. Deletions cut 5 bases from V and 2 bases from J, with 6 bases between. This CDR3 is CASSSGTNEKLFF. The CDR3 bases are TGTGCCAGCAGTAGCGGGACTAATGAAAAACTGTTTTTT.

V usage is TRBV5-6 and J usage is TRBJ1-1, with a weak D call TRBD1 (6 bases). The V gene's germline CDR1 is SGHDT and CDR2 YYEEEE. The CDR3 contains 11 residues. V lost 4 bases and J lost 10, with 11 bases in between. CDR3 coding DNA: TGTGCCAGCAGCCGAACAGGGCTAGCTTTCTTT. It is translated as CASSRTGLAFF.

The V gene is TRBV4-1, the J gene TRBJ1-5; 7 bases fit TRBD1. There are 15 residues in the CDR3. The ends lost 1 base at V and 4 bases at J; junction bases unmatched: 4. Per the germline V gene, CDR1 is MGHRA and CDR2 is YSYEKL. CDR3 region: CASSQGDSLNQPQHF. The CDR3 DNA reads as TGCGCCAGCAGCCAAGGGGACAGCCTAAATCAGCCCCAGCATTTT.

On this clone: Compared with germline, one end of the junction differs, possibly owing to a read error. The chain links TRBV7-7 to TRBJ2-5; D is ambiguous. The CDR3 totals 13 residues. Germline V lookup: CDR1 SSHAT, CDR2 FNYEAQ (reference sequence). The CDR3 spells CASSPNLEETQYF. CDR3 DNA sequence: TGTGCTAGCAGTCCGAACTTGGAGGAGACCCAGTACTTC.

The chain recombines TRBV27 with TRBJ2-1; tentative D call: TRBD1 (6 bases). This CDR3 is built from 17 residues. CDR1 and CDR2 (germline): MNHEY, SMNVEV (reference sequence). V lost 5 bases, J lost 0 bases, and 17 bases lay in between. CDR3 sequence reads: CASSDPSRGGSYNEQFF. CDR3 DNA sequence: TGTGCCAGCAGTGACCCTTCCAGGGGTGGCTCCTACAATGAGCAGTTCTTC.

This chain uses TRBV7-9 with TRBJ2-1; 10 nucleotides line up with TRBD2. Germline values: CDR1 SEHNR, CDR2 FQNEAQ (reference sequence). V dropped 7 bases and J dropped 3; count of bases not matched to a gene: 6. The CDR3 totals 15 residues. The CDR3 DNA follows: TGTGCCAGCATCCCAAGCGGGGGGGTCTACAATGAGCAGTTCTTC. Protein sequence: CASIPSGGVYNEQFF.

The rearrangement links TRBV3-1 (or the pseudogene TRBV3-2) to TRBJ2-7, with D possibly TRBD2 on 5 matching bases. The V end lost 4 bases, the J end lost 0 bases, and 10 bases lay between the germline ends. Germline CDR1 reads LGHDT; CDR2 reads YNNKEL (reference sequence). This CDR3 is 14 amino acids long. The CDR3 nucleotides are TGTGCCAGCAGCCGAGAAGGGAGCTCCTACGAGCAGTACTTC. Its protein is CASSREGSSYEQYF.

The CDR3 sequence: CASSETAGGNTGELFF. DNA of the CDR3: TGTGCCAGCAGTGAAACCGCGGGAGGCAACACCGGGGAGCTGTTTTTT. The chain uses TRBV6-1 and TRBJ2-2, with 8 bases identical to TRBD2. Germline V gene lookup returns CDR1 MNHNS and CDR2 SASEGT. V shed 2 bases and J 2 bases; nucleotides not matched to a gene: 4. The CDR3 spans 16 residues.

The gene calls are TRBV6-5 and TRBJ1-2; no reliable D call. This CDR3 contains 16 residues. CDR1 is MNHEY and CDR2 is SVGAGI in the germline V gene. Trimming left V 4 bases short and J 7 bases short, with 22 bases between. The CDR3: CASSSPGRTIYAGYTF. For the CDR3, the DNA is TGTGCCAGCAGTTCCCCCGGGAGGACTATTTATGCTGGCTACACCTTC.

The chain combines TRBV9 with TRBJ2-1; 7 nucleotides agree with TRBD2. V dropped 0 bases and J dropped 9; count of bases not matched to a gene: 6. CDR1 and CDR2 (germline): SGDLS, YYNGEE. The CDR3 has 14 residues. The DNA of the CDR3 is TGTGCCAGCAGCGTAGTGGCGGGGGATCTTGAGCAGTTCTTC. It yields the protein CASSVVAGDLEQFF.

The V call is TRBV9, the J call TRBJ1-5; 8 bases fit TRBD1. Germline loops: CDR1 SGDLS, CDR2 YYNGEE. The CDR3 sequence is 14 residues long. The V gene end was trimmed by 3 bases and the J gene end by 7 bases; junction bases not matched to a gene: 6. The CDR3: CASSGGTGSQPQHF. CDR3 sequence (DNA): TGTGCCAGCAGCGGCGGGACAGGATCACAGCCCCAGCATTTT.

V and J are TRBV7-2 and TRBJ2-7; a weak D match, TRBD1 (5 bases). The CDR3 is 15 residues long. Per the germline V gene, CDR1 is SGHTA and CDR2 is FQGNSA. Trimming removed 6 bases from V and 3 bases from J, with 18 bases in between. The CDR3 DNA is TGTGCCAGCAGGTTCAGGGAAGGTTGGGACTACGAGCAGTACTTC. Its translation: CASRFREGWDYEQYF. Combining the CDR3 with reference TRBV7-2 and TRBJ2-7 gives the whole variable domain GAGVSQSPSNKVTEKGKDVELRCDPISGHTALYWYRQSLGQGLEFLIYFQGNSAPDKSGLPSDRFSAERTGGSVSTLTIQRTQQEDSAVYLCASRFREGWDYEQYFGPGTRLTVT.

The V gene is TRBV6-5, the J gene TRBJ1-5, with 7 bases that match TRBD1. The germline CDR1 and CDR2 sequences are MNHEY and SVGAGI. The CDR3 is 14 amino acids. The V segment lost 6 bases and the J segment 4 bases; nucleotides outside the gene matches: 6. DNA of the CDR3: TGTGCCAGCAGCTCGGGACAGTTTAATCAGCCCCAGCATTTT. Amino acids: CASSSGQFNQPQHF.

The chain has TRBV11-2 and TRBJ2-5; 7 bases map to TRBD1. The CDR3 length is 16 residues. The V and J ends lost 5 bases and 3 bases, in that order; junction bases with no gene match: 12. From germline, CDR1 is SGHAT and CDR2 FQNNGV. The CDR3 reads CASSLTRTGKKETQYF. Written as DNA, the CDR3 is TGTGCCAGCAGCCTGACACGGACAGGAAAAAAAGAGACCCAGTACTTC. Filled out from reference TRBV11-2 and TRBJ2-5, the complete variable domain reads EAGVAQSPRYKIIEKRQSVAFWCNPISGHATLYWYQQILGQGPKLLIQFQNNGVVDDSQLPKDRFSAERLKGVDSTLKIQPAKLEDSAVYLCASSLTRTGKKETQYFGPGTRLLVL.

This sequence joins TRBV5-1 and TRBJ1-1, with a weak D call TRBD1 (5 bases). V was trimmed by 0 bases and J by 0 bases, leaving 9 bases between them. Germline V lookup: CDR1 SGHRS, CDR2 YFSETQ. The length of the CDR3 is 15 residues. The CDR3: CASSLATDMNTEAFF. The CDR3 coding sequence is TGCGCCAGCAGCTTGGCTACGGACATGAACACTGAAGCTTTCTTT.

V gene TRBV5-5 combines with J gene TRBJ2-3; 9 nucleotides line up with TRBD1. With 4 bases clipped from V and 4 bases from J, the junction kept 4 bases outside the gene matches. This CDR3 has 14 residues. Germline V CDR1 and CDR2: SGHKS, YYEKEE (reference sequence). This chain's CDR3 is CASSPTGGPDTQYF. As DNA, the CDR3 is TGTGCCAGCAGCCCAACAGGGGGCCCAGATACGCAGTATTTT.

The chain employs TRBV6-5 and TRBJ2-3; 9 bases match TRBD1. This CDR3 has 15 amino acids. Germline values: CDR1 MNHEY, CDR2 SVGAGI. With V trimmed by 5 bases and J by 6 bases, 9 bases remained unmatched. As DNA, the CDR3 is TGTGCCAGCAGTCGCCCGACAGGGGGTCTGGATACGCAGTATTTT. It yields the protein CASSRPTGGLDTQYF.

This clone has just a few counts. This chain connects TRBV7-9 to TRBJ1-4; D call uncertain. Germline assignment: CDR1 SEHNR and CDR2 FQNEAQ (reference sequence). The CDR3 totals 11 residues. The ends were cut back, 5 bases at V and 4 bases at J, with 2 bases in the middle. CDR3 in amino acids: CASSRNEKLFF. CDR3 nucleotides: TGTGCCAGCAGCCGTAATGAAAAACTGTTTTTT.

The V gene is TRBV5-4, the J gene TRBJ1-1; 7 nucleotides align to TRBD1. Trimming at V came to 3 bases and at J to 4 bases, leaving 18 bases not matched to a gene. The germline CDR1 and CDR2 sequences are SGHNT and YYREEE (reference sequence). The CDR3 spans 18 residues. The CDR3 DNA follows: TGTGCCAGCAGCTCTGGCGGGGCCAGGGGGTCTGACGGCACTGAAGCTTTCTTT. It translates to CASSSGGARGSDGTEAFF.

The rearrangement links TRBV19 to TRBJ2-7, with D possibly TRBD1 on 6 matching bases. V lost 0 bases to trimming and J lost 2 bases, with 8 bases between them. Germline CDR1 LNHDA, CDR2 SQIVND (reference sequence). This CDR3 region has 14 residues. The chain's CDR3 is CASSIDRTAYEQYF. CDR3 DNA: TGTGCCAGTAGTATAGATCGGACAGCCTACGAGCAGTACTTC. The full variable domain, with the rest looked up from reference TRBV19 and TRBJ2-7, is DGGITQSPKYLFRKEGQNVTLSCEQNLNHDAMYWYRQDPGQGLRLIYYSQIVNDFQKGDIAEGYSVSREKKESFPLTVTSAQKNPTAFYLCASSIDRTAYEQYFGPGTRLTVT.